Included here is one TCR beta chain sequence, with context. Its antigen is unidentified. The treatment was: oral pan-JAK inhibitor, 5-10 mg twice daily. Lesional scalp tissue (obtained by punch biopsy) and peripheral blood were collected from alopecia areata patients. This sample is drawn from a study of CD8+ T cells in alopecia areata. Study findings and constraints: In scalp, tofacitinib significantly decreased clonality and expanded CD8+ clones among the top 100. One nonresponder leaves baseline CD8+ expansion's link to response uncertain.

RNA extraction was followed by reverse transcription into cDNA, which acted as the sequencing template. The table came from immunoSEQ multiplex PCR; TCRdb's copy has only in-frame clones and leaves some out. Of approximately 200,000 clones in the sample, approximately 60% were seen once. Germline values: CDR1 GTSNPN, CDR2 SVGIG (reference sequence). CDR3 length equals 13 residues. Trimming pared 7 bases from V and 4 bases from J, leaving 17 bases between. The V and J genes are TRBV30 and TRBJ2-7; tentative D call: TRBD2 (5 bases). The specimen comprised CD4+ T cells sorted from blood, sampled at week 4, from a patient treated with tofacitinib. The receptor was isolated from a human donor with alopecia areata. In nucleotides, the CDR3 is TGTGCCTCAACACCCGGGAACCTTTACGAGCAGTACTTC. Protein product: CASTPGNLYEQYF.